The T cell receptor beta chain under discussion was sequenced for a study of T cells in localized non-small cell lung cancer. The CDR3 loop spans 15 amino acids. Germline trimming cut 5 bases from V and 4 bases from J; bases unmatched to any gene: 8. Germline V lookup: CDR1 SGDLS, CDR2 YYNGEE. Libraries were prepared by immunoSEQ multiplex PCR; TCRdb keeps only in-frame clonotypes and omits some of them. The sample carries about 25,000 clones, 65% to 90% recorded once. General study results and limits: It was uninvolved adjacent lung that showed the highest T cell clonality, exceeding tumor. Longer overall survival associated with higher blood T cell density; shorter survival with higher adjacent-lung clonality.

To note about this clone: Its antigen remains unidentified.

The sample here was peripheral blood, taken before any cancer treatment. The clonotype originates from a female donor over 55 with stage I lung adenocarcinoma. This chain connects TRBV9 to TRBJ2-5; 10 bases are a match to TRBD2. The CDR3 DNA reads as TGTGCCAGCAGACCCAGCGGGAGGGCCGGAGAGACCCAGTACTTC. Its translation: CASRPSGRAGETQYF.